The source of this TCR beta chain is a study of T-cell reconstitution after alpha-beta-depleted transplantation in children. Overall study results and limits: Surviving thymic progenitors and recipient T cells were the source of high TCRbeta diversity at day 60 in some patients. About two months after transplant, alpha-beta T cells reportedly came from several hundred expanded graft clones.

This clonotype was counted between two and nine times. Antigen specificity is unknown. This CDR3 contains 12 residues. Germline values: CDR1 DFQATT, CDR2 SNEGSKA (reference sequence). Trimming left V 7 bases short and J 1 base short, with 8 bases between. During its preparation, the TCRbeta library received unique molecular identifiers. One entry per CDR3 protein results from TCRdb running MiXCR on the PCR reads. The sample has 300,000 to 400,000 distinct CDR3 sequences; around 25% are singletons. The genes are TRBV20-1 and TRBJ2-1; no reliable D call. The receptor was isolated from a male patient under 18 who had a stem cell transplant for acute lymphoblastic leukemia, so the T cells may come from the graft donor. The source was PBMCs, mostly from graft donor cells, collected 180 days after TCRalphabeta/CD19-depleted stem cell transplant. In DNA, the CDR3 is TGCAGTGGATCAAGATCCTACAATGAGCAGTTCTTC. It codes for CSGSRSYNEQFF.